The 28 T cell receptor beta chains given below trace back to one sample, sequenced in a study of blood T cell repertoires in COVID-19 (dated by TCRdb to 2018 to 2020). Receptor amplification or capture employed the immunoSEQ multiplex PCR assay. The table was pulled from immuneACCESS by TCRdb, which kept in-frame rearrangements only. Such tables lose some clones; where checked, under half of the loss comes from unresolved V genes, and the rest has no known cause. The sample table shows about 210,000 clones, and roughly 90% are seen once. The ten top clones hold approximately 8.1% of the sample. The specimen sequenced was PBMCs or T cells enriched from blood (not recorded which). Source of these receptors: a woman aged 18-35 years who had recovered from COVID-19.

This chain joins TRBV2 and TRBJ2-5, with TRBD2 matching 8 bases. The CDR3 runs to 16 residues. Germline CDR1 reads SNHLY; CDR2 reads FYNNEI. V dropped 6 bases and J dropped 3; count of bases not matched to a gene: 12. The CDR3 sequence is CASSALRGGGKETQYF. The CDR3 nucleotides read TGTGCCAGCAGCGCTCTTCGCGGCGGGGGGAAAGAGACCCAGTACTTC.

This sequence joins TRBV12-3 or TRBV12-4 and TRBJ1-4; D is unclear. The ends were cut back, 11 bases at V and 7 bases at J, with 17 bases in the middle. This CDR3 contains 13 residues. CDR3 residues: CASTRRVGEKLFF. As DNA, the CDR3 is TGTGCCTCCACTCGACGGGTGGGTGAAAAACTGTTTTTT.

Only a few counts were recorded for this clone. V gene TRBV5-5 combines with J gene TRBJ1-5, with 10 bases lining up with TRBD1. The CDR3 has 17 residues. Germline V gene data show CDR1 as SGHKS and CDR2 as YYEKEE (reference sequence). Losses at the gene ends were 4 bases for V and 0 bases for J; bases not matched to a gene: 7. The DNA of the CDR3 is TGTGCCAGCAGCCCCGGGACAGGGGTTTATAGCAATCAGCCCCAGCATTTT. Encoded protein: CASSPGTGVYSNQPQHF.

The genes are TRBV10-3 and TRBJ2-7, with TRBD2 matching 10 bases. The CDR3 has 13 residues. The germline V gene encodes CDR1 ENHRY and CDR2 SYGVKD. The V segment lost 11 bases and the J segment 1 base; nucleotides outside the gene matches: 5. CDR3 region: CAVGLAWSYEQYF. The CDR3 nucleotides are TGTGCCGTGGGACTAGCGTGGTCCTACGAGCAGTACTTC.

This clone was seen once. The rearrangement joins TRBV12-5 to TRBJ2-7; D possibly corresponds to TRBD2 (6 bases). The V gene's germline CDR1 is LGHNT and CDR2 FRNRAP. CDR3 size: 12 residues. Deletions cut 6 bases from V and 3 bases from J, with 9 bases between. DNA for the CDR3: TGTGCTAGTGGGGAGGGGAGCTACGAGCAGTACTTC. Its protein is CASGEGSYEQYF.

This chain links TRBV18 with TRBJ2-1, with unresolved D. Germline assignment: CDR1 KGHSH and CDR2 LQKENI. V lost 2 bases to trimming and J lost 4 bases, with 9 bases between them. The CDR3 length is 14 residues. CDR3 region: CASSPTAYYNEQFF. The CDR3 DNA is TGTGCCAGCTCACCAACAGCTTATTACAATGAGCAGTTCTTC.

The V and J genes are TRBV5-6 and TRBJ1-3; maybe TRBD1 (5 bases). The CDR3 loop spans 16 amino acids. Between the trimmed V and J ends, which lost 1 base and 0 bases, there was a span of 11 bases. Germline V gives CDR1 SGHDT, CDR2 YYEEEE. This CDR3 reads CASSLRGANSGNTIYF. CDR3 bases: TGTGCCAGCAGCTTGAGGGGCGCGAACTCTGGAAACACCATATATTTT. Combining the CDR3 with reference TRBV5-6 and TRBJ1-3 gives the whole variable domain DAGVTQSPTHLIKTRGQQVTLRCSPKSGHDTVSWYQQALGQGPQFIFQYYEEEERQRGNFPDRFSGHQFPNYSSELNVNALLLGDSALYLCASSLRGANSGNTIYFGEGSWLTVV.

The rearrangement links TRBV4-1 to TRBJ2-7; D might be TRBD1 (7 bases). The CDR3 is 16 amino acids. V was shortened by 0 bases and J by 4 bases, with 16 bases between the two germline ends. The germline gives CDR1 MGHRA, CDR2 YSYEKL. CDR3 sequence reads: CASSQDRSSGGYEQYF. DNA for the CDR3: TGCGCCAGCAGCCAAGACAGGTCGTCAGGGGGGTACGAGCAGTACTTC.

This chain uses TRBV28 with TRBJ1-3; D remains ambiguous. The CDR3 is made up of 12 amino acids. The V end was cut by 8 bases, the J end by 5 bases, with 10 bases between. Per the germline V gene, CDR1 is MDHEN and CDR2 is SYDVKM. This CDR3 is CASGPVRNTIYF. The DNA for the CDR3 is TGTGCCAGCGGGCCGGTGAGAAACACCATATATTTT.

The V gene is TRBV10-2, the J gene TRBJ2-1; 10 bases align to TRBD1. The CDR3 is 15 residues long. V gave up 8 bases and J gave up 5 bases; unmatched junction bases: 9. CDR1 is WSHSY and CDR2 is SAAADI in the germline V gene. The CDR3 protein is CASVPGTGVHNEQFF. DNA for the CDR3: TGCGCCAGCGTCCCGGGGACAGGGGTCCACAATGAGCAGTTCTTC.

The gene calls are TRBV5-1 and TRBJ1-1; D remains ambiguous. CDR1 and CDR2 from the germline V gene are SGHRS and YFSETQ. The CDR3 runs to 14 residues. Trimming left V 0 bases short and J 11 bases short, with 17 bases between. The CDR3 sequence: CASSLVVHTTGAFF. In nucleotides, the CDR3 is TGCGCCAGCAGCTTGGTAGTTCACACCACGGGGGCTTTCTTT.

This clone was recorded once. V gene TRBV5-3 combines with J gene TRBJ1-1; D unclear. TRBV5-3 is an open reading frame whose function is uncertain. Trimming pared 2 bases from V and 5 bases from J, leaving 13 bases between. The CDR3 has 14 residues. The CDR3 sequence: CARSLQNPLTEAFF. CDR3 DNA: TGTGCCAGAAGCTTACAAAATCCTTTGACTGAAGCTTTCTTT.

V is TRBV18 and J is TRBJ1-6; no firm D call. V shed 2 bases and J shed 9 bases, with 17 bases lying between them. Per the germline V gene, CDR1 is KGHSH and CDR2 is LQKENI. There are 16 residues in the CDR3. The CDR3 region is CASSPTHFEAGSPLHF. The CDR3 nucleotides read TGTGCCAGCTCACCAACCCATTTCGAGGCCGGTTCACCCCTCCACTTT.

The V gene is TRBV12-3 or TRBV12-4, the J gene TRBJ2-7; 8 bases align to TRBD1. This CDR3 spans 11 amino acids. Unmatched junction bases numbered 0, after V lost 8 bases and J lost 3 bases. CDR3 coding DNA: TGTGCCAGCGGGACAGGCTACGAGCAGTACTTC. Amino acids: CASGTGYEQYF.

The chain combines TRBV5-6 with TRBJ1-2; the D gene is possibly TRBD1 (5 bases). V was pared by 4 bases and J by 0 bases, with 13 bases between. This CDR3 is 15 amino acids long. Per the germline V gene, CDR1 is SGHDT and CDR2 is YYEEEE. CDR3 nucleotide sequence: TGTGCCAGCAGCCTCGACAGAAGAGCTAACTATGGCTACACCTTC. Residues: CASSLDRRANYGYTF.

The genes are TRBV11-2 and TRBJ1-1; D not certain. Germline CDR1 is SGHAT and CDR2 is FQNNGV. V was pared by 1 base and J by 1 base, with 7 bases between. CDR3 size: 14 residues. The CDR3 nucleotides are TGTGCCAGCAGCTTAGGTTGGAGGAACACTGAAGCTTTCTTT. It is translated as CASSLGWRNTEAFF.

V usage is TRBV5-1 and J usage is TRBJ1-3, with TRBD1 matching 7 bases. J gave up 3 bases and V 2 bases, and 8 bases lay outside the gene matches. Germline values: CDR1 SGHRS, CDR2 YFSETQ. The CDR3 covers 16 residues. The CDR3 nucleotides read TGCGCCAGCAGCTTAGATAGGGGGCAGCATGGAAACACCATATATTTT. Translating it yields CASSLDRGQHGNTIYF.

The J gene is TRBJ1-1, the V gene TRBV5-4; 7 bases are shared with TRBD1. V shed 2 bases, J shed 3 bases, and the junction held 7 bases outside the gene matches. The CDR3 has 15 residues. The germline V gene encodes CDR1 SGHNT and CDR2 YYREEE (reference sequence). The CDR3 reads CASSLPRDSHTEAFF. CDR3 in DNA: TGTGCCAGCAGCTTACCCCGGGACAGCCACACTGAAGCTTTCTTT.

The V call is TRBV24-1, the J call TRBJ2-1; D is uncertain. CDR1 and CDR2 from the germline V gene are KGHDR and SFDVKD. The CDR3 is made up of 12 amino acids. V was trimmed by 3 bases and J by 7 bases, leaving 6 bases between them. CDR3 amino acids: CATSDSWNEQFF. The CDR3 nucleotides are TGTGCCACCAGTGATAGCTGGAATGAGCAGTTCTTC.

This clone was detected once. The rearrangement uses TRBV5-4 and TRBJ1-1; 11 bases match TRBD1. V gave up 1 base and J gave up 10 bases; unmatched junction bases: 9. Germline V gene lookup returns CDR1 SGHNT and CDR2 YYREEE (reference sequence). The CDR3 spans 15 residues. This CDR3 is CASSLRTGGRLVAFF. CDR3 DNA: TGTGCCAGCAGCTTGAGGACAGGGGGCCGGTTGGTAGCTTTCTTT. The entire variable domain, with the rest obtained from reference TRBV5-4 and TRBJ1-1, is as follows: ETGVTQSPTHLIKTRGQQVTLRCSSQSGHNTVSWYQQALGQGPQFIFQYYREEENGRGNFPPRFSGLQFPNYSSELNVNALELDDSALYLCASSLRTGGRLVAFFGQGTRLTVV.

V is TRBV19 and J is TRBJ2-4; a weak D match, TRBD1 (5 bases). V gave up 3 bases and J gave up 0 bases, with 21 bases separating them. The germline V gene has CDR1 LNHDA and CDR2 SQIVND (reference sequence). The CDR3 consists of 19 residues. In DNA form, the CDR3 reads TGTGCCAGTAGTATTCGGGTTGGGGCAAATAAGGGAGCCAAAAACATTCAGTACTTC. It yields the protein CASSIRVGANKGAKNIQYF.

In DNA, the CDR3 is TGCGCCAGCAGGGGGACAGGGAACTACGAGCAGTACTTC. Translation gives CASRGTGNYEQYF. This chain connects TRBV5-1 to TRBJ2-7; 9 nucleotides match TRBD1. In germline, CDR1 is SGHRS, CDR2 YFSETQ. J gave up 3 bases and V 5 bases, and 3 bases lay outside the gene matches. The CDR3 has 13 amino acids.

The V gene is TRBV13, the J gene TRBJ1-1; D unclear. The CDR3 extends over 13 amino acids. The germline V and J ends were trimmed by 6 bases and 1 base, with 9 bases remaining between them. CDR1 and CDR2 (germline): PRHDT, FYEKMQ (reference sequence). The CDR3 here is CASSRRGNTEAFF. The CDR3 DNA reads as TGTGCCAGCAGTCGGAGAGGGAACACTGAAGCTTTCTTT. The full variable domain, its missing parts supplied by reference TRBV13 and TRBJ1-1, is AAGVIQSPRHLIKEKRETATLKCYPIPRHDTVYWYQQGPGQDPQFLISFYEKMQSDKGSIPDRFSAQQFSDYHSELNMSSLELGDSALYFCASSRRGNTEAFFGQGTRLTVV.

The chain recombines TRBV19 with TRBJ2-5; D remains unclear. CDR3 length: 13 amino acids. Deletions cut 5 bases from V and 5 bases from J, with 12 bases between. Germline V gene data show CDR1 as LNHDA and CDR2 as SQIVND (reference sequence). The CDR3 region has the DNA TGTGCCAGTAGTCTTGGCCTCCAGGAGACCCAGTACTTC. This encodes CASSLGLQETQYF. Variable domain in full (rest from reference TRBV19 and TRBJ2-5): DGGITQSPKYLFRKEGQNVTLSCEQNLNHDAMYWYRQDPGQGLRLIYYSQIVNDFQKGDIAEGYSVSREKKESFPLTVTSAQKNPTAFYLCASSLGLQETQYFGPGTRLLVL.

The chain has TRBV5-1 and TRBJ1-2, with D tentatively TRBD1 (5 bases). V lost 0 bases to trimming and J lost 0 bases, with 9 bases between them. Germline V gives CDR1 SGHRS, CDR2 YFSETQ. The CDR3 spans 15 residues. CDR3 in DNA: TGCGCCAGCAGCTTGGATCCAGGGACTAACTATGGCTACACCTTC. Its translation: CASSLDPGTNYGYTF.

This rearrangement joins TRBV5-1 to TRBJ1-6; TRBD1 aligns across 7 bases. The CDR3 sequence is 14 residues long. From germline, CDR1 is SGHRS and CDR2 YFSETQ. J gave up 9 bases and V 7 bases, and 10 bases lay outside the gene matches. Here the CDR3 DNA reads TGCGCCAGCGGTACACAGGGGATTTTTTCACCCCTCCACTTT. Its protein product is CASGTQGIFSPLHF.

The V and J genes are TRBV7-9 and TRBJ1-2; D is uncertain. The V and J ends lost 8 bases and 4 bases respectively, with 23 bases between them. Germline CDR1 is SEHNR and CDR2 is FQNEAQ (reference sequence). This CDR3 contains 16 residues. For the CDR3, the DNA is TGTGCCAGCTCTTTATGGTCGAGGCAGCATCTCTATGGCTACACCTTC. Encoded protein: CASSLWSRQHLYGYTF.

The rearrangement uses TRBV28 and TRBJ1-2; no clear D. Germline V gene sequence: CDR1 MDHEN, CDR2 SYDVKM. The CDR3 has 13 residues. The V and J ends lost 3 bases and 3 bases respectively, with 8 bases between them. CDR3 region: CASSLLSYYGYTF. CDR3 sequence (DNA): TGTGCCAGCAGTTTGTTAAGCTACTATGGCTACACCTTC.